Shown below are 5 T cell receptor beta chains from a single sample sequenced in a study of OX40 agonist ivuxolimab in advanced cancers. Sequencing was performed with immunoSEQ multiplex PCR; in TCRdb, only in-frame clones are kept and a portion is missing. The table includes approximately 88,000 clones, over 75% detected once. The material was CD4+ or CD8+ T cells sorted from blood, obtained in a trial of the OX40 agonist ivuxolimab. These receptors were collected from an adult with an advanced solid tumor such as melanoma, head and neck, liver or kidney cancer.

The V call is TRBV6-6, the J call TRBJ1-6; D is uncertain. The germline V gene encodes CDR1 MNHNY and CDR2 SVGAGI (reference sequence). V shed 4 bases and J shed 10 bases, with 17 bases lying between them. This CDR3 comprises 15 residues. The CDR3 DNA sequence: TGTGCCAGCAGTTTATCGTCCCCCCCCCGGTCACCCCTCCACTTT. Protein: CASSLSSPPRSPLHF.

The chain recombines TRBV10-3 with TRBJ2-3, with 9 nucleotides matching TRBD2. This CDR3 has 17 amino acids. Losses at the gene ends were 4 bases for V and 5 bases for J; bases not matched to a gene: 13. CDR1 is ENHRY and CDR2 is SYGVKD in the germline V gene. The CDR3 nucleotides read TGTGCCATCAGTGGCAAGGAAGGGCGGGGGGGCCAAGATACGCAGTATTTT. Translated: CAISGKEGRGGQDTQYF.

This clone was observed a single time. The chain recombines TRBV6-6 with TRBJ1-1, with D tentatively TRBD1 (5 bases). The CDR3 is made up of 15 amino acids. From germline, CDR1 is MNHNY and CDR2 SVGAGI (reference sequence). Trimming stripped 4 bases from V and 4 bases from J, with 16 bases between. CDR3 sequence reads: CASSFSGGGGTEAFF. The CDR3 coding sequence is TGTGCCAGCAGTTTTTCGGGGGGAGGAGGCACTGAAGCTTTCTTT.

Concerning this clone itself: The sample contains more than one DNA sequence encoding this CDR3. V and J are TRBV29-1 and TRBJ2-3; D perhaps matches TRBD2 (5 bases). Germline V lookup: CDR1 SQVTM, CDR2 ANQGSEA. The V gene lost 4 bases and the J gene lost 4 bases, with 18 bases spanning the gap. CDR3 length: 15 amino acids. Here the CDR3 DNA reads TGCAGCGTTGGGTTGACTAAAGTAGGGCCAGATACGCAGTATTTT. This gives the protein CSVGLTKVGPDTQYF.

The table lists this clone with a few counts. This chain connects TRBV9 to TRBJ1-6; D is perhaps TRBD1 (5 bases). From germline, CDR1 is SGDLS and CDR2 YYNGEE. This CDR3 contains 13 residues. The germline V and J ends were trimmed by 3 bases and 11 bases, with 12 bases remaining between them. The CDR3 reads CASSASGSAPLHF. The CDR3 DNA is TGTGCCAGCAGCGCCTCAGGGTCTGCACCCCTCCACTTT.